The 30 T cell receptor beta chains below all came from one sample that was sequenced in a study of blood T cell repertoires in COVID-19. Produced via immunoSEQ multiplex PCR; TCRdb's table is partial and in-frame only. The data show some 400,000 clones, with 90% seen just once and about 7% held by the top ten. The material sequenced was peripheral blood. The receptors derive from a man aged 18 to 35 with active or convalescent COVID-19.

The chain links TRBV2 to TRBJ1-6; the D is unclear. V was pared by 8 bases and J by 10 bases, with 15 bases between. Germline V CDR1 and CDR2: SNHLY, FYNNEI. The CDR3 consists of 13 residues. DNA of the CDR3: TGTGCCAGCTCCCGAGCCTGGGAGTCACCCCTCCACTTT. Encoded protein: CASSRAWESPLHF.

This chain connects TRBV6-5 to TRBJ1-1; TRBD1 might be the D (5 bases). This CDR3 is built from 15 residues. Germline CDR1 reads MNHEY; CDR2 reads SVGAGI. V lost 5 bases and J lost 4, with 17 bases in between. The CDR3 protein is CASSRQRLGITEAFF. CDR3 DNA: TGTGCCAGCAGTAGACAGAGGTTAGGAATCACTGAAGCTTTCTTT.

The chain links TRBV11-2 to TRBJ2-7, with D hard to call. There are 11 residues in the CDR3. V was trimmed by 5 bases and J by 4 bases, leaving 6 bases between them. The germline V gene has CDR1 SGHAT and CDR2 FQNNGV. CDR3 nucleotide sequence: TGTGCCAGCAGCCTACCTTACGAGCAGTACTTC. Translating gives CASSLPYEQYF.

The chain has TRBV5-4 and TRBJ1-1; 8 bases map to TRBD1. The germline V gene encodes CDR1 SGHNT and CDR2 YYREEE (reference sequence). The CDR3 contains 16 residues. Trimming took 4 bases from V and 0 from J; bases not matched to a gene: 8. DNA of the CDR3: TGTGCCAGCAGCCACAGACAGGGGATAATGAACACTGAAGCTTTCTTT. This sequence encodes CASSHRQGIMNTEAFF.

The rearrangement joins TRBV9 to TRBJ2-3, with TRBD2 as a possible D gene (5 bases). The CDR3 totals 14 residues. V was trimmed by 0 bases and J by 2 bases, leaving 7 bases between them. Germline V gene lookup returns CDR1 SGDLS and CDR2 YYNGEE. Here the CDR3 DNA reads TGTGCCAGCAGCGTAGTTGGACTCACAGATACGCAGTATTTT. Its translation: CASSVVGLTDTQYF. Full variable domain (remainder filled in from reference TRBV9 and TRBJ2-3): DSGVTQTPKHLITATGQRVTLRCSPRSGDLSVYWYQQSLDQGLQFLIQYYNGEERAKGNILERFSAQQFPDLHSELNLSSLELGDSALYFCASSVVGLTDTQYFGPGTRLTVL.

The V and J genes are TRBV7-3 and TRBJ2-1; TRBD1 aligns across 7 bases. V was pared by 2 bases and J by 4 bases, with 5 bases of the junction left unmatched. Germline V gene sequence: CDR1 SGHTA, CDR2 FQGTGA. The CDR3 sequence is 15 residues long. The CDR3 sequence: CASSLLSGGYNEQFF. The CDR3 DNA reads as TGTGCCAGCAGCTTACTTTCAGGGGGTTACAATGAGCAGTTCTTC. The full variable domain, completed using reference TRBV7-3 and TRBJ2-1, is GAGVSQTPSNKVTEKGKYVELRCDPISGHTALYWYRQSLGQGPEFLIYFQGTGAADDSGLPNDRFFAVRPEGSVSTLKIQRTERGDSAVYLCASSLLSGGYNEQFFGPGTRLTVL.

As to this clone: A read error may produce the germline difference seen at one junction end. The V gene is TRBV28, the J gene TRBJ2-6, with D possibly matching TRBD1 (6 bases). This CDR3 has 19 amino acids. Germline V lookup: CDR1 MDHEN, CDR2 SYDVKM. In nucleotides, the CDR3 is TGTGCCAGCAGTTTTCATCGGACAGAGAGACACTCTGGGGCCAACGTGCTGACTTTC. Translation: CASSFHRTERHSGANVLTF.

The chain uses TRBV7-9 and TRBJ2-2; 9 bases fit TRBD1. The CDR3 consists of 17 residues. V lost 2 bases, J lost 3 bases, and 7 bases stayed unmatched. From germline, CDR1 is SEHNR and CDR2 FQNEAQ (reference sequence). In nucleotides, the CDR3 is TGTGCCAGCAGCTTATGGGACAGGGTCGTGGACACCGGGGAGCTGTTTTTT. The encoded protein is CASSLWDRVVDTGELFF. The entire variable domain, with the rest obtained from reference TRBV7-9 and TRBJ2-2, is as follows: DTGVSQNPRHKITKRGQNVTFRCDPISEHNRLYWYRQTLGQGPEFLTYFQNEAQLEKSRLLSDRFSAERPKGSFSTLEIQRTEQGDSAMYLCASSLWDRVVDTGELFFGEGSRLTVL.

This chain joins TRBV5-8 and TRBJ2-1, with TRBD2 matching 10 bases. Germline lookup yields CDR1 SGHTS and CDR2 YDEGEE. This CDR3 region has 15 residues. The junction had 9 bases not matched to a gene; V was cut back by 2 bases and J by 10 bases. The CDR3 DNA is TGTGCCAGCAGCTTAAGTCTAGCGGGAGTCCGGGAGCAGTTCTTC. Translating gives CASSLSLAGVREQFF.

Here the CDR3 DNA reads TGCGCCAGCAGCTACCAGACAGGGGGCAACGACTATGGCTACACCTTC. It translates to CASSYQTGGNDYGYTF. V and J are TRBV5-1 and TRBJ1-2, with 10 bases lining up with TRBD1. V was clipped by 3 bases and J by 3 bases; unmatched bases: 8. Germline V CDR1 and CDR2: SGHRS, YFSETQ. CDR3 length: 16 amino acids.

The V and J genes are TRBV18 and TRBJ1-6; TRBD1 is a possible D gene (5 bases). Germline V gene data show CDR1 as KGHSH and CDR2 as LQKENI. The length of the CDR3 is 19 residues. Deletions cut 3 bases from V and 0 bases from J, with 18 bases between. CDR3 loop: CASSPTQGLLSSYNSPLHF. CDR3 nucleotide sequence: TGTGCCAGCTCACCGACCCAGGGATTACTGAGCTCCTATAATTCACCCCTCCACTTT.

As for this clone: In the same sample, other DNA sequences code for this CDR3. The V call is TRBV2, the J call TRBJ1-4; D unresolved. Germline lookup yields CDR1 SNHLY and CDR2 FYNNEI. The germline V and J ends were trimmed by 6 bases and 0 bases, with 8 bases remaining between them. The CDR3 has 14 residues. CDR3 loop: CASRRAATNEKLFF. The CDR3 DNA reads TGTGCCAGCAGGAGAGCGGCAACTAATGAAAAACTGTTTTTT. The full variable domain, with the rest looked up from reference TRBV2 and TRBJ1-4, is EPEVTQTPSHQVTQMGQEVILRCVPISNHLYFYWYRQILGQKVEFLVSFYNNEISEKSEIFDDQFSVERPDGSNFTLKIRSTKLEDSAMYFCASRRAATNEKLFFGSGTQLSVL.

The chain combines TRBV27 with TRBJ2-1; 10 positions agree with TRBD2. The CDR3 has 15 amino acids. The V and J ends lost 2 bases and 4 bases, in that order; junction bases with no gene match: 2. The germline V gene encodes CDR1 MNHEY and CDR2 SMNVEV (reference sequence). CDR3 DNA sequence: TGTGCCAGCAGTTTACAACTAGCGGGATACAATGAGCAGTTCTTC. Translating gives CASSLQLAGYNEQFF.

This sequence joins TRBV27 and TRBJ2-1; 9 bases fit TRBD2. V shed 6 bases and J 10 bases; nucleotides not matched to a gene: 16. The CDR3 consists of 16 residues. Germline CDR1 reads MNHEY; CDR2 reads SMNVEV (reference sequence). CDR3 amino acids: CASRKDLAGRLGEQFF. CDR3 DNA: TGTGCCAGCAGGAAAGACCTAGCGGGAAGATTAGGGGAGCAGTTCTTC.

The CDR3 DNA reads as TGTGCCAGCAGTCCCGGGACAGGGTATGGCTACACCTTC. It specifies CASSPGTGYGYTF. This rearrangement joins TRBV6-5 to TRBJ1-2, with 9 bases lining up with TRBD1. The CDR3 length is 13 residues. The V and J ends lost 5 bases and 5 bases, in that order; junction bases with no gene match: 3. Germline V CDR1 and CDR2: MNHEY, SVGAGI.

The V gene is TRBV12-3 or TRBV12-4, the J gene TRBJ1-1; D is possibly TRBD1 (5 bases). Trimming left V 7 bases short and J 3 bases short, with 12 bases between. The CDR3 has 13 amino acids. This CDR3 is CASTPREYTEAFF. The CDR3 DNA is TGTGCCAGCACCCCCAGGGAATACACTGAAGCTTTCTTT.

This rearrangement joins TRBV11-1 to TRBJ1-2, with D uncertain. Per germline, CDR1 SGHAT and CDR2 FQDESV (reference sequence). This CDR3 contains 15 residues. Trimming shortened V by 0 bases and J by 1 base, and 9 bases separated the two germline ends. The DNA of the CDR3 is TGTGCCAGCAGCTTAGCTCCTTACAGTAACTATGGCTACACCTTC. Translation gives CASSLAPYSNYGYTF.

The gene calls are TRBV13 and TRBJ1-2, with 7 nucleotides matching TRBD1. Trimming took 5 bases from V and 8 from J; bases not matched to a gene: 5. CDR1 is PRHDT, CDR2 FYEKMQ, per germline (reference sequence). This CDR3 has 12 amino acids. The CDR3 nucleotides are TGTGCCAGCAGCCGACAGGGAAGAGGCTACACCTTC. As protein: CASSRQGRGYTF. Filled out from reference TRBV13 and TRBJ1-2, the complete variable domain reads AAGVIQSPRHLIKEKRETATLKCYPIPRHDTVYWYQQGPGQDPQFLISFYEKMQSDKGSIPDRFSAQQFSDYHSELNMSSLELGDSALYFCASSRQGRGYTFGSGTRLTVV.

This chain uses TRBV6-2 or TRBV6-3 with TRBJ1-1, with 8 bases aligning to TRBD1. After removal of 0 bases from V and 3 bases from J, the junction contained 6 bases not matched to a gene. This CDR3 contains 16 residues. Germline CDR1 MNHEY, CDR2 SVGEGT. Written as DNA, the CDR3 is TGTGCCAGCAGTTACTCGCTGACAGGGGAGGACACTGAAGCTTTCTTT. Translation: CASSYSLTGEDTEAFF.

This clone was recorded only once. This chain joins TRBV4-2 and TRBJ1-2, with D possibly being TRBD1 (6 bases). The CDR3 is 16 amino acids. The V end was cut by 1 base, the J end by 0 bases, with 12 bases between. Per germline, CDR1 LGHNA and CDR2 YNFKEQ. Here the CDR3 reads CASSQGGQGSNYGYTF. CDR3 DNA sequence: TGTGCCAGCAGCCAAGGGGGGCAGGGTTCTAACTATGGCTACACCTTC.

The chain links TRBV12-3 or TRBV12-4 to TRBJ1-5, with D possibly being TRBD1 (6 bases). The CDR3 totals 13 residues. Trimming shortened V by 6 bases and J by 6 bases, and 12 bases separated the two germline ends. The CDR3 here is CASSQTGFQPQHF. Written as DNA, the CDR3 is TGTGCCAGCAGCCAAACAGGGTTTCAGCCCCAGCATTTT.

J is TRBJ2-1 and V is TRBV18; D gene unclear. The CDR3 runs to 16 residues. V was trimmed by 3 bases and J by 4 bases, leaving 16 bases between them. The V gene's germline CDR1 is KGHSH and CDR2 LQKENI. In nucleotides, the CDR3 is TGTGCCAGCTCACCCTCACAGCAGGCCCAATACAATGAGCAGTTCTTC. Protein sequence: CASSPSQQAQYNEQFF.

The chain couples TRBV10-2 to TRBJ2-1; 12 bases fit TRBD2. The V segment lost 3 bases and the J segment 7 bases; nucleotides outside the gene matches: 4. Germline CDR1 is WSHSY and CDR2 is SAAADI. The CDR3 is 15 amino acids. CDR3 region: CASSDLAGGLNEQFF. The CDR3 region has the DNA TGCGCCAGCAGTGACCTAGCGGGGGGGCTTAATGAGCAGTTCTTC.

Here the CDR3 reads CASSYRDRAGTGELFF. The CDR3 nucleotides are TGTGCCAGCAGTTACCGAGACAGGGCCGGCACCGGGGAGCTGTTTTTT. The chain uses TRBV6-5 and TRBJ2-2; 7 nucleotides line up with TRBD1. The V and J ends lost 2 bases and 4 bases, in that order; junction bases with no gene match: 7. The CDR3 length is 16 residues. CDR1 is MNHEY, CDR2 SVGAGI, per germline.

The chain employs TRBV28 and TRBJ1-1; D is perhaps TRBD1 (5 bases). CDR3 size: 15 residues. V gave up 0 bases and J gave up 7 bases, with 15 bases separating them. The V gene's germline CDR1 is MDHEN and CDR2 SYDVKM. DNA of the CDR3: TGTGCCAGCAGTTTATGGGGCCGGACAAAAGGTGAAGCTTTCTTT. It is translated as CASSLWGRTKGEAFF.

The chain couples TRBV14 to TRBJ2-7; D ambiguous. The CDR3 runs 14 residues. Germline assignment: CDR1 SGHDN and CDR2 FVKESK. V lost 4 bases to trimming and J lost 0 bases, with 10 bases between them. CDR3 region: CASSRHLTSYEQYF. CDR3 nucleotide sequence: TGTGCCAGCAGCCGGCATTTAACCTCCTACGAGCAGTACTTC.

This rearrangement joins TRBV5-1 to TRBJ2-1, with a weak D call TRBD2 (5 bases). The CDR3 extends over 14 amino acids. V was shortened by 0 bases and J by 9 bases, with 13 bases between the two germline ends. Germline assignment: CDR1 SGHRS and CDR2 YFSETQ. CDR3 region: CASSLAEIEGEQFF. The CDR3 DNA follows: TGCGCCAGCAGCTTGGCAGAAATAGAGGGTGAGCAGTTCTTC.

The chain has TRBV29-1 and TRBJ2-2; 12 bases align to TRBD2. The CDR3 extends over 15 amino acids. The germline CDR1 and CDR2 sequences are SQVTM and ANQGSEA. V dropped 5 bases and J dropped 2; count of bases not matched to a gene: 3. The CDR3 protein is CSVRLAGDNTGELFF. In DNA form, the CDR3 reads TGCAGCGTTCGACTAGCGGGAGACAACACCGGGGAGCTGTTTTTT.

This chain uses TRBV9 with TRBJ1-5, with TRBD1 as a possible D gene (6 bases). This CDR3 is built from 16 residues. V was cut by 0 bases and J by 5 bases, with 15 bases left in between. The germline V gene encodes CDR1 SGDLS and CDR2 YYNGEE. DNA of the CDR3: TGTGCCAGCAGCGTAGCCCCGCCCAGGGGCTATCAGCCCCAGCATTTT. It translates to CASSVAPPRGYQPQHF.

The gene calls are TRBV27 and TRBJ2-7; the match to TRBD2 covers 12 bases. Trimming removed 7 bases from V and 5 bases from J; junction bases left unmatched: 6. The germline gives CDR1 MNHEY, CDR2 SMNVEV (reference sequence). The CDR3 has 14 amino acids. The CDR3 protein is CASKLAGGWHEQYF. CDR3 DNA: TGTGCCAGCAAACTAGCGGGAGGTTGGCACGAGCAGTACTTC.